A selection of T cell receptor beta chains follows, all from one sample in a study of OX40 agonist ivuxolimab in advanced cancers. Assay used: immunoSEQ multiplex PCR; TCRdb lists only in-frame clones, some missing. The table lists fewer than 85,000 clones, 80% to 95% of them singletons, with about 0.45% in the top ten. Material: CD4+ or CD8+ T cells sorted from blood, obtained in a trial of the OX40 agonist ivuxolimab. These receptors all come from an adult with an advanced solid tumor such as melanoma, head and neck, liver or kidney cancer. Each CDR3 is given with its conserved first and last residue. The order of the fields is CDR3 protein, CDR3 DNA, D gene, J gene, clone size, V gene. A D gene is named only where the DNA matches it firmly. Some rows mark clone size as missing; the rest say once, few, many or name a class of expanded clone.

CDR3 protein: CASKTGDRYSNQPQHF
CDR3 DNA: TGTGCCAGTAAAACAGGGGACCGTTATAGCAATCAGCCCCAGCATTTT
D gene: TRBD1
J gene: TRBJ1-5
clone size: .
V gene: TRBV19

CDR3 protein: CAISILAGPYEQYF
CDR3 DNA: TGTGCCATCAGTATTCTAGCGGGTCCCTACGAGCAGTACTTC
D gene: TRBD2
J gene: TRBJ2-7
clone size: .
V gene: TRBV10-3

CDR3 protein: CASSLEGYSGNTIYF
CDR3 DNA: TGCGCCAGCAGCTTGGAGGGCTACTCTGGAAACACCATATATTTT
D gene: .
J gene: TRBJ1-3
clone size: .
V gene: TRBV5-1

CDR3 protein: CASSQGLTSGNTGELFF
CDR3 DNA: TGCGCCAGCAGCCAAGGATTGACTAGCGGGAACACCGGGGAGCTGTTTTTT
D gene: TRBD2
J gene: TRBJ2-2
clone size: .
V gene: TRBV4-1

CDR3 protein: CASSLEAGQYNEQYF
CDR3 DNA: TGTGCCAGCAGCTTAGAAGCGGGACAGTATAACGAGCAGTACTTC
D gene: .
J gene: TRBJ2-7
clone size: .
V gene: TRBV7-2

CDR3 protein: CASSPGRDTGELFF
CDR3 DNA: TGTGCCAGCAGCCCGGGACGGGACACCGGGGAGCTGTTTTTT
D gene: .
J gene: TRBJ2-2
clone size: .
V gene: TRBV7-7

CDR3 protein: CASSQDRSSYNEQFF
CDR3 DNA: TGTGCCAGCAGTCAGGACAGAAGCTCCTACAATGAGCAGTTCTTC
D gene: .
J gene: TRBJ2-1
clone size: .
V gene: TRBV6-5

CDR3 protein: CASSELGTEAFF
CDR3 DNA: TGCGCCAGCAGTGAATTAGGGACTGAAGCTTTCTTT
D gene: .
J gene: TRBJ1-1
clone size: .
V gene: TRBV10-1

CDR3 protein: CASSLRETQYF
CDR3 DNA: TGTGCCAGCAGCTTGAGGGAGACCCAGTACTTC
D gene: .
J gene: TRBJ2-5
clone size: .
V gene: TRBV11-3

CDR3 protein: CASSLSGDTEAFF
CDR3 DNA: TGCGCCAGCAGCTTGTCGGGCGACACTGAAGCTTTCTTT
D gene: .
J gene: TRBJ1-1
clone size: .
V gene: TRBV5-1

CDR3 protein: CASSYGHSSGNTIYF
CDR3 DNA: TGTGCCAGCAGCTATGGACACAGCTCTGGAAACACCATATATTTT
D gene: .
J gene: TRBJ1-3
clone size: .
V gene: TRBV7-2

CDR3 protein: CASSPGQGSTDTQYF
CDR3 DNA: TGTGCCAGCAGCCCGGGACAGGGCAGCACAGATACGCAGTATTTT
D gene: TRBD1
J gene: TRBJ2-3
clone size: once
V gene: TRBV7-2

CDR3 protein: CASSFRGGNPDTQYF
CDR3 DNA: TGCGCCAGCAGCTTCCGCGGTGGAAATCCAGATACGCAGTATTTT
D gene: .
J gene: TRBJ2-3
clone size: .
V gene: TRBV4-1

CDR3 protein: CASSPPRGGAGEDTQYF
CDR3 DNA: TGTGCCAGCTCACCACCGCGGGGGGGGGCCGGGGAAGATACGCAGTATTTT
D gene: TRBD2
J gene: TRBJ2-3
clone size: few
V gene: TRBV18

CDR3 protein: CASSDYPGDYGYTF
CDR3 DNA: TGTGCCAGCAGTGACTATCCAGGGGACTATGGCTACACCTTC
D gene: .
J gene: TRBJ1-2
clone size: .
V gene: TRBV6-1

CDR3 protein: CASSDYFSSYYNEQFF
CDR3 DNA: TGTGCCAGCAGTGACTACTTCTCTTCATACTACAATGAGCAGTTCTTC
D gene: .
J gene: TRBJ2-1
clone size: .
V gene: TRBV28

CDR3 protein: CASSLRGRAHTGELFF
CDR3 DNA: TGTGCCAGCAGTTTACGTGGGAGGGCGCACACCGGGGAGCTGTTTTTT
D gene: TRBD2
J gene: TRBJ2-2
clone size: few
V gene: TRBV27

CDR3 protein: CASSLAVTGRGTQYF
CDR3 DNA: TGTGCCAGCAGCTTGGCCGTCACAGGGAGGGGGACCCAGTACTTC
D gene: .
J gene: TRBJ2-5
clone size: .
V gene: TRBV5-4

CDR3 protein: CASSDTGTGGRAFF
CDR3 DNA: TGTGCCAGCAGTGATACCGGGACAGGGGGCAGAGCTTTCTTT
D gene: TRBD1
J gene: TRBJ1-1
clone size: few
V gene: TRBV2

CDR3 protein: CASSPRDRESPLHF
CDR3 DNA: TGTGCCAGCTCCCCCCGGGACAGGGAATCACCCCTCCACTTT
D gene: TRBD1
J gene: TRBJ1-6
clone size: .
V gene: TRBV9

CDR3 protein: CATSRDYGPGAEAFF
CDR3 DNA: TGTGCCACCAGCAGAGATTATGGGCCCGGGGCTGAAGCTTTCTTT
D gene: .
J gene: TRBJ1-1
clone size: once
V gene: TRBV15

CDR3 protein: CASSLPGTDGYEQYF
CDR3 DNA: TGTGCCAGCTCCCTCCCCGGGACGGATGGCTACGAGCAGTACTTC
D gene: .
J gene: TRBJ2-7
clone size: .
V gene: TRBV18